A selection of T cell receptor beta chains follows, all from one sample in a study of CD8+ T cells in alopecia areata. The method was immunoSEQ multiplex PCR; TCRdb's version includes in-frame clones alone and lacks a portion of them. This sample has over 150,000 clones, with roughly 60% found just once. Sequenced material: CD4+ T cells sorted from blood, taken at week 24, from a patient treated with tofacitinib. These receptors were obtained from a human donor with alopecia areata. Each CDR3 is given without its conserved first and last residue. The D gene is left open where the match is weak.

>TRBJ2-1|TRBD2|TRBV29-1
SVRTRLALEGEQF
>TRBJ1-2|NA|TRBV4-3
ASSQEGGYGYT
>TRBJ2-3|TRBD1|TRBV2
ASSRQGAGQY
>TRBJ1-1|NA|TRBV19
ATRRDTFGTEAF
>TRBJ1-1|NA|TRBV30
AWTGFEEAF
>TRBJ1-1|NA|TRBV2
ASSEGSGVTEAF
>TRBJ2-5|TRBD1|TRBV7-9
ASSTRDRQETQY
>TRBJ1-2|TRBD1|TRBV29-1
SVDSGQGGGYT
>TRBJ2-3|TRBD2|TRBV18
ASSPKAGGPADTQY
>TRBJ2-2|NA|TRBV2
ASRWDVGGELF
>TRBJ2-3|NA|TRBV19
ASSTATGMGGTDTQY
>TRBJ2-3|NA|TRBV29-1
SVDSLDRTDTQY
>TRBJ1-4|NA|TRBV25-1
ASSAGTKTGTNEKLF
>TRBJ2-3|NA|TRBV25-1
ASSEAKRPQFDTQY
>TRBJ2-5|TRBD2|TRBV29-1
SIGSGGGETQY
>TRBJ2-5|TRBD2|TRBV7-8
ASSLTSGKFMETQY
>TRBJ2-1|TRBD2|TRBV10-3
AIGDLAGDSYNEQF